The source of this T cell receptor beta chain is a study of technical replicates of blood from several donors. This clone has a single count. Here immunoSEQ multiplex PCR was the method, and the copy in TCRdb shows in-frame clones only, minus some. This table holds tens of thousands of clones, approximately 94% found once. The CDR3 loop spans 14 amino acids. Looked up from germline, CDR1 is SNHLY and CDR2 is FYNNEI. The ends lost 6 bases at V and 5 bases at J; junction bases unmatched: 4. Material: T cells isolated from PBMCs. This TCR derives from a human donor in good health. The chain uses TRBV2 and TRBJ1-4; 9 bases align to TRBD1. The CDR3 loop reads CASRETGGNEKLFF. The CDR3 nucleotides are TGTGCCAGCAGGGAGACAGGGGGAAATGAAAAACTGTTTTTT.